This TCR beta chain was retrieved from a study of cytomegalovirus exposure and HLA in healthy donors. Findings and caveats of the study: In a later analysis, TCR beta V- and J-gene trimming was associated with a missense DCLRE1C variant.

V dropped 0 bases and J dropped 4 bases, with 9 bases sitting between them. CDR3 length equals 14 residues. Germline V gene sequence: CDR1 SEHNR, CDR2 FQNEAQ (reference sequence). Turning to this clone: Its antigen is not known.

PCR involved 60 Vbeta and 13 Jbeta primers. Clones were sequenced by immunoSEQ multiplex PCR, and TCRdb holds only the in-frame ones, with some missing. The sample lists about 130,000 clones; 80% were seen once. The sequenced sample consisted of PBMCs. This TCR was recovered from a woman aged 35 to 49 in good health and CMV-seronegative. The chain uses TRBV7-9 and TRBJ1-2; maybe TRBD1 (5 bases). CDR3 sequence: CASSLAGGSYGYTF. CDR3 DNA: TGTGCCAGCAGCTTAGCCGGGGGGTCCTATGGCTACACCTTC.